Presented here are 7 T cell receptor beta chains from one specimen sequenced in a study of blood T cell repertoires in COVID-19. The repertoire was sequenced with immunoSEQ multiplex PCR; TCRdb's copy has only in-frame clones and lacks some. The sample records roughly 410,000 clones, more than 70% being singletons. Sequences were obtained from peripheral blood. These TCRs come from a middle-aged man with acute or convalescent COVID-19.

The V call is TRBV5-5, the J call TRBJ2-3; no clear D. This CDR3 spans 11 amino acids. V shed 4 bases and J shed 6 bases, with 6 bases lying between them. Germline CDR1 is SGHKS and CDR2 is YYEKEE (reference sequence). CDR3 protein: CASSLPDTQYF. The CDR3 DNA follows: TGTGCCAGCAGCCTCCCGGATACGCAGTATTTT.

The gene calls are TRBV28 and TRBJ2-7; 8 bases are shared with TRBD2. V gave up 5 bases and J gave up 7 bases; unmatched junction bases: 10. The CDR3 is made up of 14 amino acids. Germline assignment: CDR1 MDHEN and CDR2 SYDVKM. The CDR3 is CASSVGREVSEQYF. The CDR3, as DNA: TGTGCCAGCAGTGTCGGGCGGGAGGTTTCGGAGCAGTACTTC.

This clone appeared a single time. The chain couples TRBV28 to TRBJ2-7; TRBD2 might be the D (5 bases). Germline loops: CDR1 MDHEN, CDR2 SYDVKM. The ends were cut back, 1 base at V and 3 bases at J, with 19 bases in the middle. The CDR3 runs 17 residues. CDR3 loop: CASSLSVGSKGFYEQYF. Written as DNA, the CDR3 is TGTGCCAGCAGTTTATCGGTAGGGAGTAAAGGATTCTACGAGCAGTACTTC.

The chain couples TRBV4-1 to TRBJ1-5; D remains ambiguous. Germline values: CDR1 MGHRA, CDR2 YSYEKL. The V and J ends lost 5 bases and 3 bases respectively, with 17 bases between them. The CDR3 is 16 residues long. CDR3 DNA sequence: TGCGCCAGCAGCTCGAGGGTAAGCAGCTTCAATCAGCCCCAGCATTTT. This gives the protein CASSSRVSSFNQPQHF.

This chain uses TRBV3-1 (or the pseudogene TRBV3-2) with TRBJ1-3, with D perhaps TRBD1 (6 bases). The CDR3 has 16 residues. The germline V and J ends were trimmed by 7 bases and 2 bases, with 18 bases remaining between them. The germline gives CDR1 LGHDT, CDR2 YNNKEL (reference sequence). CDR3 amino acids: CASTISPGGPGNTIYF. In DNA form, the CDR3 reads TGTGCCAGCACCATAAGTCCGGGGGGCCCTGGAAACACCATATATTTT.

The V and J genes are TRBV27 and TRBJ2-7; D perhaps matches TRBD1 (6 bases). The CDR3 runs 14 residues. CDR1 and CDR2 from the germline V gene are MNHEY and SMNVEV (reference sequence). This chain's CDR3 is CASRRQAKGYEQYF. The CDR3 nucleotides read TGTGCTTCGCGGCGACAGGCTAAGGGCTACGAGCAGTACTTC.

This chain connects TRBV28 to TRBJ1-2; perhaps TRBD1 as D (5 bases). The V gene's germline CDR1 is MDHEN and CDR2 SYDVKM. V was shortened by 3 bases and J by 6 bases, with 17 bases between the two germline ends. The CDR3 is 15 residues long. The CDR3 is CASSLFLGTRDGYTF. CDR3 nucleotide sequence: TGTGCCAGCAGTTTGTTTCTGGGGACTAGGGATGGCTACACCTTC.